This T cell receptor beta chain was sequenced for a study of blood T cell repertoires in COVID-19. Study-level information: There were acute and convalescent COVID-19 samples, and they came from the United States, Italy and Spain. Sample material is recorded as cDNA or gDNA derived from T cells, B-cell-depleted T cells, or PBMCs.

In the study's own analysis: Reference gene primer amplification yielded estimated nucleated cell counts. The table came from immunoSEQ multiplex PCR; TCRdb's copy has only in-frame clones and leaves some out. The DNA was the basis for D and trimming; V, J and clone size are from that table. The sample has some 70,000 clones; roughly 91% are singletons. Trimming took 1 base from V and 4 from J, leaving 12 bases between them. The CDR3 runs to 15 residues. Germline V gene lookup returns CDR1 LNHDA and CDR2 SQIVND (reference sequence). The chain uses TRBV19 and TRBJ2-3; tentatively, D is TRBD1 (5 bases). Specimen: peripheral blood. The source is a man in his fifties or sixties with active COVID-19. Here the CDR3 reads CASSIGGRVADTQYF. The CDR3 coding sequence is TGTGCCAGTAGTATAGGAGGCAGGGTAGCAGATACGCAGTATTTT.